This TCR beta chain was captured by sequencing in a study of PD-1 blockade in classical Hodgkin lymphoma (dated by TCRdb to about 2020). A note on the overall study: Nivolumab dosing was 3 mg/kg intravenously every 2 weeks, continuing until either disease progression or unacceptable toxicity. A peripheral blood immune signature of response to PD-1 blockade in classical Hodgkin lymphoma was defined using TCR beta sequencing and CyTOF. On the study overall, not on this receptor specifically: Only a single clinical trial cohort was studied, and what caused the repertoire differences, possibly disease activity or prior therapy, remained undefined. Trial patients achieving complete response had baseline diversity similar to newly diagnosed patients, whereas partial responders and progressors had significantly lower diversity. By C4D1, a significant rise was seen in CD4+ TCR diversity but not in CD8+ TCR diversity (p=0.0027 vs p=0.16), and the rise was most apparent among complete responders (p=0.02). Baseline TCR diversity was reported to be lower in newly diagnosed patients than in healthy donors, and even lower in relapsed/refractory patients. Lower diversity was observed in patients in whom nivolumab was started less than 1 year after ASCT, and these patients were excluded from later analyses so that confounding by immune reconstitution would be avoided.

Genomic DNA was extracted with the Qiagen DNeasy kit from unsorted PBMCs and from negatively selected CD4+ and CD8+ fractions. Amplification of TCR beta CDR3 regions was done by immunoSEQ multiplex PCR with primers that anneal to V and J segments. Amplification bias was minimized using a synthetic immune receptor repertoire, and residual bias was removed computationally after sequencing. Processing in the source paper ran as follows. Custom Python scripts were used to quantify repertoire diversity as the Shannon entropy index. Unsorted, CD4+ and CD8+ repertoires were analyzed separately, except for combined analyses in which CD4+ and CD8+ sequences were merged in silico. A clone was considered expanded if an increase in frequency of at least 2-fold after treatment relative to C1D1 was found, and a pseudocount of 0.5 was applied to clones undetected at baseline. Clones with 0 or 1 copy at C1D1 were defined as singleton clones, while clones with 2 or more copies were defined as non-singleton clones. Clones expanded in unsorted samples were assigned a CD4+, CD8+ or unknown annotation through matching of protein sequences in sorted samples from the same patient. Wilcoxon tests on paired samples were used to test changes in diversity from C1D1 to C4D1. Drawn from immuneACCESS, this table holds only the in-frame rearrangements with V and J called that TCRdb kept. Clones are partly lost; checked studies trace under half to an unresolved V gene and leave the rest unexplained. That table supplies the V and J calls and clone size; D and trimming were determined from the DNA. The sample has approximately 17,000 clones on record, over 60% of them singletons. Together, the top ten hold 7.8% of the sample.

On this clone: The antigen it recognizes is unknown. There are no base qualities to consult, and no much larger clone falls within one base.

Reading the germline V gene gives CDR1 ENHRY and CDR2 SYGVKD. V is reduced by 4 bases and J by 5 bases, leaving a spacing of 14 bases between them. The CDR3 covers 14 residues, taking in both the cysteine and the phenylalanine. Only the CDR3 region is kept as DNA, spanning 42 bases read in frame from base 1. The time point label, read with the paper, signifies: cycle 4 day 1 (C4D1), after more than five weeks of nivolumab. Relapse after autologous stem cell transplantation had occurred in all trial patients, and cohorts A, B and C were distinguished by prior brentuximab vedotin exposure. A total of roughly 60 patients with relapsed/refractory classical Hodgkin lymphoma made up the trial cohort, and each patient's best overall response was complete response, partial response or progressive disease. In the multi-cohort phase II CheckMate 205 trial, trial patients received single-agent nivolumab. Best overall response was determined by an independent review committee according to the 2007 International Working Group response criteria. Trial PBMCs were collected immediately before nivolumab initiation (C1D1) and during therapy at cycle 2 day 1 and cycle 4 day 1. After peripheral blood was drawn into 8 mL Vacutainer Cell Preparation Tubes, PBMCs were isolated by centrifugation and then cryopreserved.

The sequence joins TRBV10-3 to TRBJ1-2; no D gene is confidently identified. The sequences come from peripheral blood mononuclear cells (PBMCs), collected before the fourth cycle of nivolumab. The sequence was collected from a human donor with classical Hodgkin lymphoma. The CDR3 protein is CAISGEGPSYGYTF. The DNA sequence is given as TGTGCCATCAGTGGGGAGGGTCCCTCATATGGCTACACCTTC.